This note documents a single T cell receptor beta chain sequence. The data were taken from a study of blood T cell repertoires in COVID-19. The overall study: The origin of the acute and convalescent COVID-19 samples was the United States, Italy and Spain. T cells, B-cell-depleted T cells, or PBMCs supplied cDNA or gDNA.

Original analysis: Nucleated cell counts were estimated from reference gene primer amplification. Repertoires were generated with immunoSEQ multiplex PCR, while TCRdb's copy carries only in-frame clones and drops some. V and J calls and clone size are those listed in that table; D and trimming were worked out from the DNA. This sample has fewer than 120,000 clones, with about three quarters found just once. V was pared by 1 base and J by 4 bases, with 13 bases between. CDR3 length: 15 residues. CDR1 and CDR2 (germline): SGHVS, FQNEAQ. The clonotype comes from a woman of 80 years or more with active or convalescent COVID-19. V usage is TRBV7-8 and J usage is TRBJ1-2, with D unresolved. Material: peripheral blood. The CDR3 reads CASSLGTASAYGYTF. The CDR3, as DNA: TGTGCCAGCAGCTTAGGAACAGCCTCAGCCTATGGCTACACCTTC.